The clone carrying this TCR beta chain is medium-sized within its sample. Its antigen is as yet unknown. V was trimmed by 1 base and J by 2 bases, leaving 19 bases between them. The CDR3 extends over 18 amino acids. CDR1 and CDR2 from the germline V gene are SGHNT and YENEEA. The data were taken from a study of early T cells in non-severe SARS-CoV-2 infection. Study as a whole: Unsorted whole-blood RNA was sequenced in bulk, leaving chains unpaired. Overall study results and limits: The matching step, a VDJdb search, favored anti-spike CD8 responses and missed private and CD4 specificities.

As part of library construction, unique molecular identifiers were attached to individual cDNA molecules. TCRdb reanalysed the 5' RACE reads using MiXCR and keeps one entry per CDR3 protein. The sample contains about 25,000 distinct CDR3 sequences, around 5.8% of which appear only once. The TCR originated in an adult who was a healthcare worker with PCR-confirmed SARS-CoV-2 infection or an uninfected control (not recorded which). Sequencing input: whole blood. V usage is TRBV11-3 and J usage is TRBJ2-3; no reliable D call. CDR3 region: CASSLGRAKSPATDTQYF. For the CDR3, the DNA is TGTGCCAGCAGCTTAGGAAGGGCAAAGAGTCCTGCCACAGATACGCAGTATTTT.